Below are 26 T cell receptor beta chains sequenced from a single sample in a study of cytomegalovirus exposure and HLA in healthy donors. The PCR had 60 Vbeta and 13 Jbeta primers. The repertoire was sequenced with immunoSEQ multiplex PCR; TCRdb's copy has only in-frame clones and lacks some. The sample lists 150,000 to 200,000 clones, roughly 13% occurring once. Input material: PBMCs. Source of these receptors: a man between 45 and 60 years old in good health and CMV-seropositive.

This clone has more than one count but fewer than ten. The J gene is TRBJ1-2, the V gene TRBV5-5, with TRBD1 identical over 9 bases. Germline V gene sequence: CDR1 SGHKS, CDR2 YYEKEE (reference sequence). V was pared by 4 bases and J by 5 bases, with 6 bases of the junction left unmatched. The CDR3 contains 14 residues. The DNA for the CDR3 is TGTGCCAGCAGCCCCGGGACAGGGAAATATGGCTACACCTTC. Its protein is CASSPGTGKYGYTF.

This clone occurred a few times. The identical CDR3 is also encoded by other nucleotide sequences in the sample. This chain links TRBV19 with TRBJ1-2; perhaps TRBD1 as D (5 bases). The CDR3 extends over 13 amino acids. Trimming stripped 9 bases from V and 5 bases from J, with 16 bases between. Germline lookup yields CDR1 LNHDA and CDR2 SQIVND (reference sequence). CDR3 amino acids: CASRQGLRYGYTF. In DNA form, the CDR3 reads TGTGCCAGCCGCCAGGGACTTAGGTATGGCTACACCTTC.

The chain has TRBV13 and TRBJ1-6; D gene ambiguous. Trimming stripped 2 bases from V and 4 bases from J, with 6 bases between. The CDR3 contains 14 residues. Germline CDR1 reads PRHDT; CDR2 reads FYEKMQ (reference sequence). This CDR3 is CASSLRGYNSPLHF. The CDR3 DNA follows: TGTGCCAGCAGCTTACGGGGATATAATTCACCCCTCCACTTT.

A few counts support this clone. The genes are TRBV19 and TRBJ1-1; perhaps TRBD1 as D (5 bases). The germline V gene encodes CDR1 LNHDA and CDR2 SQIVND (reference sequence). V was shortened by 1 base and J by 5 bases, with 14 bases between the two germline ends. CDR3 length equals 15 residues. The DNA of the CDR3 is TGTGCCAGTAGTATAGTGGCAGGGCCCGGGACTGAAGCTTTCTTT. It specifies CASSIVAGPGTEAFF. Based on the CDR3 plus reference TRBV19 and TRBJ1-1, the full variable domain is DGGITQSPKYLFRKEGQNVTLSCEQNLNHDAMYWYRQDPGQGLRLIYYSQIVNDFQKGDIAEGYSVSREKKESFPLTVTSAQKNPTAFYLCASSIVAGPGTEAFFGQGTRLTVV.

This clone was picked up a small number of times. The genes are TRBV9 and TRBJ2-3; D perhaps matches TRBD1 (6 bases). Trimming cost V 4 bases and J 5 bases, with 17 bases left between them. The CDR3 is 15 amino acids. Germline V gene sequence: CDR1 SGDLS, CDR2 YYNGEE. The CDR3 spells CASSFRQDGKDTQYF. CDR3 in DNA: TGTGCCAGCAGCTTTCGACAGGATGGGAAAGATACGCAGTATTTT.

This clone has a handful of counts. The gene calls are TRBV30 and TRBJ2-7; D is possibly TRBD1 (5 bases). V shed 3 bases and J shed 0 bases, with 12 bases lying between them. The CDR3 loop spans 14 amino acids. Germline loops: CDR1 GTSNPN, CDR2 SVGIG (reference sequence). The CDR3 protein is CAWSYGHPSYEQYF. As DNA, the CDR3 is TGTGCCTGGAGCTACGGACACCCCTCCTACGAGCAGTACTTC.

Points on this clone: The junction departs from germline at one end; a sequencing error may be responsible. Other DNA sequences in the same sample also yield this CDR3. V gene TRBV9 combines with J gene TRBJ1-2; possibly TRBD1 for D (5 bases). CDR1 and CDR2 (germline): SGDLS, YYNGEE. This CDR3 contains 13 residues. This CDR3 reads CASSTTVTYGYTF. DNA for the CDR3: TGTGCCAGCAGTACGACAGTGACATATGGCTACACTTTC. Variable domain in full (rest from reference TRBV9 and TRBJ1-2): DSGVTQTPKHLITATGQRVTLRCSPRSGDLSVYWYQQSLDQGLQFLIQYYNGEERAKGNILERFSAQQFPDLHSELNLSSLELGDSALYFCASSTTVTYGYTFGSGTRLTVV.

The gene calls are TRBV7-9 and TRBJ2-5, with 9 nucleotides matching TRBD1. Unmatched junction bases numbered 7, after V lost 1 base and J lost 7 bases. Per the germline V gene, CDR1 is SEHNR and CDR2 is FQNEAQ (reference sequence). The CDR3 is 15 residues long. The DNA for the CDR3 is TGTGCCAGCAGCTTAGTGTTGGACAGGGGAGCGACCCAGTACTTC. Encoded protein: CASSLVLDRGATQYF.

This clone was counted a few times. The chain links TRBV15 to TRBJ2-3; TRBD2 matches 8 bases. CDR1 and CDR2 (germline): LNHNV, YYDKDF (reference sequence). The V and J ends lost 5 bases and 1 base, in that order; junction bases with no gene match: 2. CDR3 length: 14 amino acids. The CDR3 sequence: CATSGTRGTDTQYF. CDR3 nucleotides: TGTGCCACCAGCGGGACTAGGGGCACAGATACGCAGTATTTT.

This clone has just a few counts. The J gene is TRBJ2-5, the V gene TRBV6-6; 7 positions match TRBD1. The CDR3 sequence is 15 residues long. Unmatched junction bases numbered 13, after V lost 8 bases and J lost 4 bases. Per the germline V gene, CDR1 is MNHNY and CDR2 is SVGAGI (reference sequence). CDR3 bases: TGTGCCAGCGGCAGAGGTGGGGGACAGAGAGAGACCCAGTACTTC. Its protein product is CASGRGGGQRETQYF.

This clone occurred a few times. The chain combines TRBV18 with TRBJ1-1, with TRBD1 identical over 10 bases. The V segment lost 4 bases and the J segment 6 bases; nucleotides outside the gene matches: 8. The CDR3 totals 15 residues. CDR1 is KGHSH, CDR2 LQKENI, per germline. The CDR3 region has the DNA TGTGCCAGCTCACGGGCTACCGGGACAGGGGCTGAAGCTTTCTTT. It codes for CASSRATGTGAEAFF.

The chain has TRBV18 and TRBJ2-3; 9 bases map to TRBD1. Trimming removed 6 bases from V and 6 bases from J; junction bases left unmatched: 10. Germline CDR1 KGHSH, CDR2 LQKENI. The CDR3 totals 15 residues. CDR3 sequence reads: CASSWGQGIYDTQYF. The CDR3 coding sequence is TGTGCCAGCTCCTGGGGACAGGGCATATACGATACGCAGTATTTT. The full variable domain, in which reference TRBV18 and TRBJ2-3 provide the parts outside the CDR3, is NAGVMQNPRHLVRRRGQEARLRCSPMKGHSHVYWYRQLPEEGLKFMVYLQKENIIDESGMPKERFSAEFPKEGPSILRIQQVVRGDSAAYFCASSWGQGIYDTQYFGPGTRLTVL.

The V gene is TRBV5-1, the J gene TRBJ1-5, with D possibly being TRBD1 (5 bases). CDR3 size: 15 residues. Germline CDR1 is SGHRS and CDR2 is YFSETQ. The V end lost 4 bases, the J end lost 5 bases, and 16 bases lay between the germline ends. CDR3 in DNA: TGCGCCAGCAGCCCGGAGGGGACCCCCTATCAGCCCCAGCATTTT. It translates to CASSPEGTPYQPQHF.

This clone was detected once. V usage is TRBV10-3 and J usage is TRBJ2-7; D remains unclear. CDR3 length: 12 amino acids. Germline loops: CDR1 ENHRY, CDR2 SYGVKD. The germline V and J ends were trimmed by 9 bases and 0 bases, with 9 bases remaining between them. The chain's CDR3 is CAIRTDSYEQYF. The DNA of the CDR3 is TGTGCCATTCGAACAGACTCCTACGAGCAGTACTTC.

This clone was seen a few times. The V and J genes are TRBV27 and TRBJ2-2; D possibly corresponds to TRBD1 (5 bases). This CDR3 contains 15 residues. Germline lookup yields CDR1 MNHEY and CDR2 SMNVEV (reference sequence). V lost 6 bases and J 1 base, leaving 12 bases between the germline ends. The CDR3 is CASSKTAVNTGELFF. In DNA, the CDR3 is TGTGCCAGCAGCAAGACAGCTGTGAACACCGGGGAGCTGTTTTTT.

This chain joins TRBV6-6 and TRBJ1-1, with D perhaps TRBD1 (6 bases). The CDR3 has 14 amino acids. V was pared by 6 bases and J by 7 bases, with 18 bases between. Looked up from germline, CDR1 is MNHNY and CDR2 is SVGAGI (reference sequence). The CDR3 loop reads CASSPQGPIREAFF. DNA of the CDR3: TGTGCCAGCAGCCCCCAGGGGCCAATACGTGAAGCTTTCTTT.

This rearrangement joins TRBV7-8 to TRBJ1-4, with D perhaps matching TRBD1 (6 bases). The CDR3 runs to 15 residues. V was clipped by 6 bases and J by 7 bases, with 18 bases between them. Germline assignment: CDR1 SGHVS and CDR2 FQNEAQ. CDR3 nucleotides: TGTGCCAGCAGTCTCAACTCCCTAGGGGGTGAAAAACTGTTTTTT. Amino acid sequence: CASSLNSLGGEKLFF. Filled out from reference TRBV7-8 and TRBJ1-4, the complete variable domain reads GAGVSQSPRYKVAKRGQDVALRCDPISGHVSLFWYQQALGQGPEFLTYFQNEAQLDKSGLPSDRFFAERPEGSVSTLKIQRTQQEDSAVYLCASSLNSLGGEKLFFGSGTQLSVL.

The chain combines TRBV5-4 with TRBJ1-6; 11 positions match TRBD1. Germline values: CDR1 SGHNT, CDR2 YYREEE (reference sequence). V lost 4 bases to trimming and J lost 5 bases; unmatched junction nucleotides: 8. The CDR3 covers 17 residues. CDR3 sequence (DNA): TGTGCCAGCAGCATCGGGACAGGGGGGACTAATAATTCACCCCTCCACTTT. The encoded protein is CASSIGTGGTNNSPLHF.

In this sample, this clone turned up a few times. This chain uses TRBV6-5 with TRBJ2-7; D is perhaps TRBD1 (5 bases). The CDR3 loop spans 13 amino acids. The V and J ends lost 6 bases and 0 bases respectively, with 9 bases between them. Germline lookup yields CDR1 MNHEY and CDR2 SVGAGI. The CDR3 DNA follows: TGTGCCAGCAGCCTACAGGTCTCCTACGAGCAGTACTTC. As protein: CASSLQVSYEQYF.

V gene TRBV6-1 combines with J gene TRBJ2-1; 12 bases are shared with TRBD2. V lost 4 bases to trimming and J lost 6 bases; unmatched junction nucleotides: 7. The CDR3 length is 16 residues. Germline V lookup: CDR1 MNHNS, CDR2 SASEGT. The CDR3 nucleotides are TGTGCCAGCAGTGCCCCTAGCGGGGGGGCATTCAATGAGCAGTTCTTC. Translation gives CASSAPSGGAFNEQFF.

The sample holds a few counts of this clone. The V call is TRBV30, the J call TRBJ1-3; D is ambiguous. Per germline, CDR1 GTSNPN and CDR2 SVGIG (reference sequence). The CDR3 contains 14 residues. V was pared by 4 bases and J by 7 bases, with 17 bases between. CDR3 loop: CAWNTDPVENTIYF. DNA for the CDR3: TGTGCCTGGAACACAGACCCCGTCGAGAACACCATATATTTT.

There are a few counts of this clone. This sequence joins TRBV4-2 and TRBJ2-3; 8 bases are shared with TRBD1. CDR1 LGHNA and CDR2 YNFKEQ come from the germline V gene. This CDR3 is built from 15 residues. Trimming cost V 1 base and J 4 bases; bases outside gene matches: 4. The CDR3: CASSQAVDRADTQYF. The CDR3 DNA is TGTGCCAGCAGCCAAGCAGTGGACAGGGCAGATACGCAGTATTTT.

This clone showed up just a few times. V usage is TRBV30 and J usage is TRBJ2-7, with 10 bases fitting TRBD1. This CDR3 comprises 14 residues. V lost 2 bases, J lost 2 bases, and 3 bases stayed unmatched. Germline CDR1 reads GTSNPN; CDR2 reads SVGIG (reference sequence). The CDR3 protein is CAWSQDRGTYEQYF. The CDR3 coding sequence is TGTGCCTGGAGTCAGGACAGGGGGACCTACGAGCAGTACTTC.

The chain couples TRBV9 to TRBJ1-5; maybe TRBD1 (6 bases). Germline CDR1 is SGDLS and CDR2 is YYNGEE. The CDR3 is made up of 13 amino acids. V lost 7 bases and J lost 7, with 15 bases in between. The CDR3 sequence: CASAQGYGQPQHF. The CDR3 nucleotides read TGTGCCAGCGCACAGGGTTATGGGCAGCCCCAGCATTTT.

This chain links TRBV30 with TRBJ2-1; TRBD2 might be the D (6 bases). CDR3 size: 13 residues. Trimming pared 3 bases from V and 5 bases from J, leaving 11 bases between. CDR1 is GTSNPN and CDR2 is SVGIG in the germline V gene (reference sequence). The CDR3 sequence is CAWSAGPNNEQFF. The CDR3 nucleotides read TGTGCCTGGAGCGCGGGGCCTAACAATGAGCAGTTCTTC.

This clone was counted only a few times. CDR3 protein: CSVGNIWTGQNEQFF. For the CDR3, the DNA is TGCAGCGTCGGAAATATTTGGACAGGGCAGAATGAGCAGTTCTTC. The rearrangement links TRBV29-1 to TRBJ2-1; 8 nucleotides match TRBD1. The J segment lost 7 bases and the V segment lost 6 bases, leaving 14 bases of the junction unmatched. This CDR3 comprises 15 residues. Germline V gene data show CDR1 as SQVTM and CDR2 as ANQGSEA.